This T cell receptor beta chain was retrieved from a study of Ad26.COV2.S vaccination and SARS-CoV-2 variants. Produced via immunoSEQ multiplex PCR; TCRdb's table is partial and in-frame only. The repertoire holds around 7,000 clones, over 80% seen once, with roughly 30% in the top ten. The CDR3 length is 15 residues. Trimming took 2 bases from V and 9 from J, leaving 20 bases between them. The V gene's germline CDR1 is LGHNA and CDR2 YSLEER. The chain couples TRBV4-3 to TRBJ2-7; D is perhaps TRBD1 (7 bases). The sequence came from a human donor who had recovered from COVID-19. The sequencing here drew on peripheral blood, taken after recovery from COVID-19. The CDR3 here is CASSQIHGGGGRQYF. CDR3 sequence (DNA): TGCGCCAGCAGCCAAATTCATGGAGGGGGCGGCAGGCAGTACTTC.